Listed below are T cell receptor beta chains from one sample, sequenced in a study of CD8 T cells in ankylosing spondylitis. TCRdb reanalysed the 5' RACE reads using MiXCR and keeps one entry per CDR3 protein. The data hold roughly 670,000 distinct CDR3 sequences, with 15% to 20% observed a single time. Specimen: blood, either unsorted or a sorted T cell fraction (not recorded which). These receptors came from a male donor with ankylosing spondylitis. CDR3s include the opening cysteine and the closing phenylalanine or tryptophan. D genes are given only for firm matches. Size values are once, few and many counts, or a class for expanded clones, and some rows have none.

d_call clone_size j_call v_call cdr3_nt cdr3_aa
TRBD1 few TRBJ2-7 TRBV3-1 TGTGCCAGCAGCCTCACCGGGACAGGGTTCGACGAGCAGTACTTC CASSLTGTGFDEQYF
NA few TRBJ2-5 TRBV4-1 TGCGCCAGCAGCCCACTCATTATGGGGGAGACCCAGTACTTC CASSPLIMGETQYF
NA few TRBJ2-4 TRBV4-1 TGCGCCAGCAGCCAAGACAGACAGGCCCTATCGCCGTCTATTCAGTACTTC CASSQDRQALSPSIQYF
TRBD2 NA TRBJ2-3 TRBV5-6 TGTGCCAGCAGCTACCTAGCGGGGGGAACGTCTAGCACAGATACGCAGTATTTT CASSYLAGGTSSTDTQYF
TRBD1 NA TRBJ1-1 TRBV30 TGTGCCTGGAGTGTACGACAGGGAGGGGGAGCTTTCTTT CAWSVRQGGGAFF
NA NA TRBJ1-2 TRBV10-3 TGTGCCATCTTTCACGAAAACTATGGCTACACCTTC CAIFHENYGYTF
NA NA TRBJ2-4 TRBV4-2 TGTGCCAGCAGCCAAGAATCCAAGGGCATTCAGTACTTC CASSQESKGIQYF
TRBD1 NA TRBJ1-5 TRBV5-6 TGTGCCAGCAGCTGGGGACAGGACAATCAGCCCCAGCATTTT CASSWGQDNQPQHF
NA few TRBJ2-1 TRBV20-1 TGCAGTGCTAGAGCTCGGGACCTCTACGCGGGACCCTACAATGAGCAGTTCTTC CSARARDLYAGPYNEQFF
NA many TRBJ1-1 TRBV7-9 TGTGCCAGCAGCTTTGGAATGAACACTGAAGCTTTCTTT CASSFGMNTEAFF